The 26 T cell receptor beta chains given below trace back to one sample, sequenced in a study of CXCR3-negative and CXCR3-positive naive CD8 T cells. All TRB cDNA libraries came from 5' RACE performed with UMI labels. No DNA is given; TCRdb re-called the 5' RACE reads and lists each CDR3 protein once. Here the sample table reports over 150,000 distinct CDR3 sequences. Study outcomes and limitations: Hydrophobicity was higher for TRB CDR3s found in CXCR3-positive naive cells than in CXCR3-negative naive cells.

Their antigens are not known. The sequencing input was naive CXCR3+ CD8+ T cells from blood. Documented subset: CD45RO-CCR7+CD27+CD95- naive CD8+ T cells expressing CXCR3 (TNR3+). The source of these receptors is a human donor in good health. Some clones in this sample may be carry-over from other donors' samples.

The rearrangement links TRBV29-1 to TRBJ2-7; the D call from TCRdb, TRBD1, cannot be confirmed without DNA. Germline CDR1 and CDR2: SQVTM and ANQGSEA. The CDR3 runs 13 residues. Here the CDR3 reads CSVQTDFSYEQYF.

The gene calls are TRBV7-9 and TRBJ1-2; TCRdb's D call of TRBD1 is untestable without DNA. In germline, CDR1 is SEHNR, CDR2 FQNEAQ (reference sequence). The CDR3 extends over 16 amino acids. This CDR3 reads CASSLSGTGEQYGYTF.

CDR3 region: CASSFPPSKPNTGELFF. The chain links TRBV7-9 to TRBJ2-2; the D call from TCRdb, TRBD1, cannot be confirmed without DNA. Germline loops: CDR1 SEHNR, CDR2 FQNEAQ (reference sequence). The CDR3 has 17 residues. Full variable domain (outside the CDR3, taken from reference TRBV7-9 and TRBJ2-2): DTGVSQNPRHKITKRGQNVTFRCDPISEHNRLYWYRQTLGQGPEFLTYFQNEAQLEKSRLLSDRFSAERPKGSFSTLEIQRTEQGDSAMYLCASSFPPSKPNTGELFFGEGSRLTVL.

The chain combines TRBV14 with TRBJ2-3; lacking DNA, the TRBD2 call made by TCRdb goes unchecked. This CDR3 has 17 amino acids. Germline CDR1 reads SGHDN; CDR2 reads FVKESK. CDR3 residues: CASSQSPSGAPTATQYF.

The CDR3 is CSVEEAPTGNTGELFF. The chain recombines TRBV29-1 with TRBJ2-2; the TRBD1 assignment by TCRdb is unverifiable without DNA. This CDR3 has 16 residues. The germline gives CDR1 SQVTM, CDR2 ANQGSEA.

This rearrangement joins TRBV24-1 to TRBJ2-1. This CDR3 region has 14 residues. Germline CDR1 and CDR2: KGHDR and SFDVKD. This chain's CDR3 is CATSDFKGNNEQFF.

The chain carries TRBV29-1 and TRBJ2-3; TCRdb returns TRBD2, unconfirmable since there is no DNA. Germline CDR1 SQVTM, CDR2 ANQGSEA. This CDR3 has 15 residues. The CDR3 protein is CSVEVELGYTDTQYF.

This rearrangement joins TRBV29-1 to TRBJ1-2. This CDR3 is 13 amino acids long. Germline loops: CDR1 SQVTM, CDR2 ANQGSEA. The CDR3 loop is CSVEDRTEYGYTF.

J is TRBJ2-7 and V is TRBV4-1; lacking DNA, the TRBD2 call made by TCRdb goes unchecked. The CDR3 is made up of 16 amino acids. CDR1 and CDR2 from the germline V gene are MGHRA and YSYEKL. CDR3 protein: CASSQDRTSGSQEQYF.

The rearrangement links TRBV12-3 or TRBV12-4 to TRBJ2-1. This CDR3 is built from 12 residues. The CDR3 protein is CASSILWNEQFF.

The CDR3 is CATRLGQGTEAFF. The chain is built from TRBV15 and TRBJ1-1. Germline CDR1 reads LNHNV; CDR2 reads YYDKDF (reference sequence). This CDR3 is built from 13 residues.

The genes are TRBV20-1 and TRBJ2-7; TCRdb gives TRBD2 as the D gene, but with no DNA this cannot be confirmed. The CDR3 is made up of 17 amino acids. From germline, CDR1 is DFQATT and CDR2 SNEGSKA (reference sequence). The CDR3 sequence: CSARASGGPLNSYEQYF.

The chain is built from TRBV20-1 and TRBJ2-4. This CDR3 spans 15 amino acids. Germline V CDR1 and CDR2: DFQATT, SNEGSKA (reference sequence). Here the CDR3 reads CSASYQFDVKNIQYF.

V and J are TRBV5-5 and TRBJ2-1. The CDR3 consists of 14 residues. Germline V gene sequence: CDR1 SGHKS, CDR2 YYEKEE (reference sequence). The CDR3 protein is CASSLRELYNEQFF.

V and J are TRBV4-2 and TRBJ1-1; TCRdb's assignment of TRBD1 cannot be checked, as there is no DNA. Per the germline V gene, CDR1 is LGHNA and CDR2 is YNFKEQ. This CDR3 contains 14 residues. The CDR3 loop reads CASSQEAGGTEAFF.

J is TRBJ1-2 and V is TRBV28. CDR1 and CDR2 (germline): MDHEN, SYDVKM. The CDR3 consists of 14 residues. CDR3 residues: CASSPRTANYGYTF.

This CDR3 reads CASSLIGAGETQYF. The rearrangement joins TRBV12-3 or TRBV12-4 to TRBJ2-5; as DNA is missing, the TRBD1 call by TCRdb cannot be tested. This CDR3 comprises 14 residues.

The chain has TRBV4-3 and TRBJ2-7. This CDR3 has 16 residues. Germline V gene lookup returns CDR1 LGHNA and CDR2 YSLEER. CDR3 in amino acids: CASSQDYQPSSYEQYF.

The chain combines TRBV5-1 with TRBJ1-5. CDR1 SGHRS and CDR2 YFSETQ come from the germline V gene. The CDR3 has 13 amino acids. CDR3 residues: CASSFGGGQPQHF.

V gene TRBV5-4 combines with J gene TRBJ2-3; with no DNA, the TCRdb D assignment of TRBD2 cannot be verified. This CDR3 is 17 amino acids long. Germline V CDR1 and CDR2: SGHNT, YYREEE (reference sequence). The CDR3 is CASSLLGLAGGTDTQYF.

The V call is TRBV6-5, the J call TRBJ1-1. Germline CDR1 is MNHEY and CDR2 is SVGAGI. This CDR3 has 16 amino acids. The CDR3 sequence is CASSSLQLFADTEAFF.

CDR3 region: CASSYSNNRGTGELFF. The chain joins TRBV6-5 to TRBJ2-2; without DNA, the TCRdb call of TRBD1 cannot be checked. This CDR3 is 16 amino acids long. CDR1 and CDR2 (germline): MNHEY, SVGAGI.

The CDR3 here is CASSDRVWDEQYF. The chain links TRBV28 to TRBJ2-7; TCRdb's D gene call, TRBD1, goes unchecked for lack of DNA. This CDR3 region has 13 residues. Germline V gene lookup returns CDR1 MDHEN and CDR2 SYDVKM.

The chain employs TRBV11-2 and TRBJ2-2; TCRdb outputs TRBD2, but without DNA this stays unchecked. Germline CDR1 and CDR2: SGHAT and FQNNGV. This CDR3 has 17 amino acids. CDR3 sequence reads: CASSLDPSGGNTGELFF.

The chain's CDR3 is CSVEDQAAQIQETQYF. The chain is built from TRBV29-1 and TRBJ2-5. The CDR3 spans 16 residues. Germline V gene data show CDR1 as SQVTM and CDR2 as ANQGSEA.

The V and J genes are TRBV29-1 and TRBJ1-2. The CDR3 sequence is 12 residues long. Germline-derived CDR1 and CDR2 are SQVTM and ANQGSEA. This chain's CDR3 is CSVEGAGNGYTF.